A selection of T cell receptor beta chains follows, all from one sample in a study of T-cell reconstitution after alpha-beta-depleted transplantation in children. TCRdb passed the PCR reads through MiXCR, listing each CDR3 protein once. This table holds over 550,000 distinct CDR3 sequences, 10% to 13% found once. The sequenced sample was PBMCs from the stem cell graft donor, obtained from the stem cell graft. Receptor source: a human donor who donated a stem cell graft to a child with acute myeloid leukemia. CDR3s include the opening cysteine and the closing phenylalanine or tryptophan. D genes are given only for firm matches. Expanded clones are given a class, and other clones once, few, many or no size at all.

v_gene	j_gene	abundance	d_gene	len	CDR3nt	CDR3aa
TRBV27	TRBJ2-7	few	NA	15	TGTGCCAGCAGTTTGATGCCCTTATCTTCGCACGAGCAGTACTTC	CASSLMPLSSHEQYF
TRBV29-1	TRBJ2-2	few	NA	13	TGCAGCGTTGACTCTCAGAACACCGGGGAGCTGTTTTTT	CSVDSQNTGELFF
TRBV20-1	TRBJ1-2	once	NA	17	TGCAGTGCTAGAGATAGCTGGGGCGGGAGGGCGGTCTATGGCTACACCTTC	CSARDSWGGRAVYGYTF
TRBV6-2/TRBV6-3	TRBJ2-5	NA	NA	14	TGTGCCAGCAGTTTCGTCGGGGGAACAGAGACCCAGTACTTC	CASSFVGGTETQYF
TRBV4-2	TRBJ2-1	NA	TRBD2	15	TGTGCCAGCAGCCGAACTAGCGGGCCATACAATGAGCAGTTCTTC	CASSRTSGPYNEQFF
TRBV10-2	TRBJ2-7	many	TRBD2	15	TGCGCCAGCAGACTCGGGACTAGCGGGAAGGACGAGCAGTACTTC	CASRLGTSGKDEQYF
TRBV14	TRBJ2-7	many	NA	11	TGTGCCAGCAGCTCTTTCGGCGAGCAGTACTTC	CASSSFGEQYF
TRBV20-1	TRBJ2-3	NA	NA	16	TGCAGTGCGAACGCAGATAGGGGCCTCCGCACAGATACGCAGTATTTT	CSANADRGLRTDTQYF
TRBV4-2	TRBJ2-3	NA	NA	15	TGTGCCAGCAGCCAACTCGACTCGGGCGGGGATACGCAGTATTTT	CASSQLDSGGDTQYF
TRBV28	TRBJ1-3	NA	TRBD1	15	TGTGCCAGCAGTTTACCGACAGGGCAGGCAAACACCATATATTTT	CASSLPTGQANTIYF
TRBV18	TRBJ2-5	NA	TRBD2	15	TGTGCCAGCTCCCAAGGACTAGCGGCACAAGAGACCCAGTACTTC	CASSQGLAAQETQYF
TRBV5-5	TRBJ2-6	NA	NA	15	TGTGCCAGCAACCTCGGACGGACTGGGGCCAACGTCCTGACTTTC	CASNLGRTGANVLTF
TRBV9	TRBJ2-3	NA	NA	16	TGTGCCAGCAGCGTAGGAGGGGGAGGACCCACAGATACGCAGTATTTT	CASSVGGGGPTDTQYF
TRBV18	TRBJ2-3	NA	TRBD2	17	TGTGCCAGCTCACCACTGAGTAGCGGGAGTTCTACAGATACGCAGTATTTT	CASSPLSSGSSTDTQYF
TRBV6-4	TRBJ2-1	few	NA	16	TGTGCCAGCAGTGAGGGGCGGACGAGATATAGGGATGAGCAGTTCTTC	CASSEGRTRYRDEQFF
TRBV7-9	TRBJ2-1	NA	NA	16	TGTGCCAGCAGCCAGGCAGCGGGCATCTCCTACAATGAGCAGTTCTTC	CASSQAAGISYNEQFF
TRBV28	TRBJ1-3	few	TRBD1	13	TGTGCCAGCAACAGGGGCTCTGGAAACACCATATATTTT	CASNRGSGNTIYF